A selection of T cell receptor beta chains follows, all from one sample in a study of CD4+ T cells in melanoma. Data came from immunoSEQ multiplex PCR; TCRdb stores just in-frame clones and leaves some out. The sample yields more than 8,500 clones, about 70% seen once. The material sequenced was peripheral blood. The receptor source for this set is a human donor with melanoma. Both conserved end residues are part of each CDR3. The order of the fields is V gene, J gene, clone size, D gene, CDR3 DNA, CDR3 protein. A D gene is named only where the DNA matches it firmly. A row's size may be missing; if present it is once, few, many or a size class.

TRBV2	TRBJ2-1	few	-	TGTGCCAGCAGTGAAAGCCAGGGTTACTACAATGAGCAGTTCTTC	CASSESQGYYNEQFF
TRBV13	TRBJ2-7	-	-	TGTGCCAGCTCCTTACTCGGAGAGGGGGACACCTACGAGCAGTACTTC	CASSLLGEGDTYEQYF
TRBV7-9	TRBJ2-7	-	TRBD1	TGTGCCAGCAGCTTAGGAGGAGGGACAGGGGTTTACGAGCAGTACTTC	CASSLGGGTGVYEQYF
TRBV7-6	TRBJ1-6	-	TRBD1	TGTGCCAGCAGCTTGGGACAGTCTTCACCCCTCCACTTT	CASSLGQSSPLHF
TRBV12-5	TRBJ1-3	-	TRBD1	TGTGCTAGTGGTTTAGGGGACAGGGGCGCTGGAAACACCATATATTTT	CASGLGDRGAGNTIYF
TRBV28	TRBJ1-2	-	TRBD1	TGTGCCAGCAGTCCCCGGTATTACCGGGACAGAGTTAACTATGGCTACACCTTC	CASSPRYYRDRVNYGYTF
TRBV7-2	TRBJ1-5	few	-	TGTGCCAGCAGCTTAGCGGCAGGGAATCAGCCCCAGCATTTT	CASSLAAGNQPQHF
TRBV6-1	TRBJ2-3	-	TRBD1	TGTGCCAGCCTGACAGGGGATGGGACAGATACGCAGTATTTT	CASLTGDGTDTQYF
TRBV6-1	TRBJ1-5	-	TRBD1	TGTGCCAGCAGCGGTGGGACAGGCCCAAATCAGCCCCAGCATTTT	CASSGGTGPNQPQHF
TRBV7-8	TRBJ1-1	few	TRBD1	TGTGCCAGCAGCTTAGAAGGGACAGGGGCGCCCACTGAAGCTTTCTTT	CASSLEGTGAPTEAFF
TRBV4-1	TRBJ2-1	-	TRBD2	TGCGCCAGCAGCCAAGATTTTCCGGGGGGGCTGGTTGAGCAGTTCTTC	CASSQDFPGGLVEQFF
TRBV27	TRBJ2-7	-	-	TGTGCCAGCAGTCCGGGTGTCTACTACGAGCAGTACTTC	CASSPGVYYEQYF
TRBV27	TRBJ1-1	-	TRBD1	TGTGCCAGCAGTTCCAACACAGGGGGTGAAGCTTTCTTT	CASSSNTGGEAFF
TRBV9	TRBJ1-2	few	-	TGTGCCAGCAGCGGTTTACGGGACAAATTCTATGGCTACACCTTC	CASSGLRDKFYGYTF
TRBV2	TRBJ1-2	once	-	TGTGCCAGCAGTGAAGACCGGGGGAACGGCTACACCTTC	CASSEDRGNGYTF
TRBV11-2	TRBJ2-1	-	-	TGTGCCAGCAGCGGCCATTGGGATAGCGACTCCTACAATGAGCAGTTCTTC	CASSGHWDSDSYNEQFF
TRBV6-1	TRBJ2-7	-	TRBD2	TGTGCCAGCAGTGCAATCGGGGAGGGGTACGAGCAGTACTTC	CASSAIGEGYEQYF